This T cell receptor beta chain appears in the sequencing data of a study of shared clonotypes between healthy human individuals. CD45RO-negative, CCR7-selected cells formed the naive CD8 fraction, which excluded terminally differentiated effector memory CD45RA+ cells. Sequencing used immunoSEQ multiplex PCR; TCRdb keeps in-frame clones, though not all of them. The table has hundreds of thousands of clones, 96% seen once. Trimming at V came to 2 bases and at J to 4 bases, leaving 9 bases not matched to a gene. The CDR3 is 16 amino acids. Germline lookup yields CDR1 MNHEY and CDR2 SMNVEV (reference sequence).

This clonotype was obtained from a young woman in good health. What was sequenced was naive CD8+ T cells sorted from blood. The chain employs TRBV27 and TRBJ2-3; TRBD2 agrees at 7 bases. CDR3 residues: CASSLRGRAAADTQYF. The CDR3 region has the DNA TGTGCCAGCAGTTTACGAGGGAGGGCCGCGGCAGATACGCAGTATTTT.